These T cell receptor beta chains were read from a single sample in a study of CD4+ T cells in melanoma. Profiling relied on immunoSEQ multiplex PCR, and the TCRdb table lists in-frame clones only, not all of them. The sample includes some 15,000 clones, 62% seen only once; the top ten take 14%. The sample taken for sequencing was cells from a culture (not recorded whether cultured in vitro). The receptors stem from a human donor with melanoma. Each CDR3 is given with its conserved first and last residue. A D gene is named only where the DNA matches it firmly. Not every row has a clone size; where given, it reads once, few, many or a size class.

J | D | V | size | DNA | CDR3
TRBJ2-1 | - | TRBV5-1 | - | TGCGCCAGCAGCCCAGGGACTCTTAAAGCCGGGCAGTTCTTC | CASSPGTLKAGQFF
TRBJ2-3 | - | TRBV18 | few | TGTGCCAGCTCACCGACCGTTCTCACAGATACGCAGTATTTT | CASSPTVLTDTQYF
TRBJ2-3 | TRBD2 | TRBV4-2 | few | TGTGCCAGCAGCCAACCGGGACTAGCGGGGGGTCCACAGGAGTATTTT | CASSQPGLAGGPQEYF
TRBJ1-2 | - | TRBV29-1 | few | TGCAGCGTTAATGGCTACACCTTC | CSVNGYTF
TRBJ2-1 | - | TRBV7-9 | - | TGTGCCAGCAGCCCTATGCGGCGTGAGCAGTTCTTC | CASSPMRREQFF
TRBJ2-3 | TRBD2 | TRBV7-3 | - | TGTGCCAGCAGCTTAGAATCTAGCGGGGGCCCTAGCACAGATACGCAGTATTTT | CASSLESSGGPSTDTQYF
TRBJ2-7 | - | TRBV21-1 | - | TGTGCCAGCCTAAAGCGGGGGAACGAGCAGTACTTC | CASLKRGNEQYF
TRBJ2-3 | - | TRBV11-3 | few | TGTGCCTCCCGGGGAAGGAACACAGATACGCAGTATTTT | CASRGRNTDTQYF
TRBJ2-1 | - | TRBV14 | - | TGTGCCAGCAGCCAAGGTTCGGGCTGGGAGCAGTTCTTC | CASSQGSGWEQFF
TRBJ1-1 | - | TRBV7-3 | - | TGTGCCAGCGACCCCAGGGTGAACACTGAAGCTTTCTTT | CASDPRVNTEAFF
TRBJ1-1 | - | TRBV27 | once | TGTGCCAGCAGTTTCGGCAGGATGAACACTGAAGCTTTCTTT | CASSFGRMNTEAFF
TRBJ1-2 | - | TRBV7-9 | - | TGTGCCAGCAGCTTAAGCCGGGACTATGGCTACACCTTC | CASSLSRDYGYTF
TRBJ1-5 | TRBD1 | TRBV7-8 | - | TGTGCCAGCAGCCAAGGACAGGCGTCGAATCAGCCCCAGCATTTT | CASSQGQASNQPQHF
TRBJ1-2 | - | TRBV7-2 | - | TGTGCCAGCAGCTTAGTCCACTCCTATGGCTACACCTTC | CASSLVHSYGYTF
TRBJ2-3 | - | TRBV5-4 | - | TGTGCCAGCAGCTTTAAAGGGGGGGGCCGGGGGTACAGCACAGATACGCAGTATTTT | CASSFKGGGRGYSTDTQYF
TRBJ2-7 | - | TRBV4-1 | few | TGCGCCAGCAGCCAACTGGGACAATCGTACGAGCAGTACTTC | CASSQLGQSYEQYF
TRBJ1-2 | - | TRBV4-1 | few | TGCGCCAGCAGCCCGGCCGGAGGGACGAACTATGGCTACACCTTC | CASSPAGGTNYGYTF
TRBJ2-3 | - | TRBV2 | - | TGTGCCAGCAGTATACAGGGCCTCACAGATACGCAGTATTTT | CASSIQGLTDTQYF
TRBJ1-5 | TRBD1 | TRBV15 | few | TGTGCCACCAGCAGAGGACAGGGTAATCAGCCCCAGCATTTT | CATSRGQGNQPQHF
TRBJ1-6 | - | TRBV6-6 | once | TGTGCCACGGCGGCGCATTCACCCCTCCACTTT | CATAAHSPLHF
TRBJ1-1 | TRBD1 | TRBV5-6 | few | TGTGCCAGCATCCCGCGGGACAGGGACACTGAAGCTTTCTTT | CASIPRDRDTEAFF
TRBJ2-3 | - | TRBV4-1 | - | TGCGCCAGCAGCCAAGCCCCAGGTCCCCCCCCAGATACGCAGTATTTT | CASSQAPGPPPDTQYF
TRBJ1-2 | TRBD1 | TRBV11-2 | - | TGTGCCAGCAGCTTACAACAGGGGGCAAATAGTAACTATGGCTACACCTTC | CASSLQQGANSNYGYTF
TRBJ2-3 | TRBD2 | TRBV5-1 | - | TGCGCCAGCAGCTTCGGCGGGGGGGTACTAGATACGCAGTATTTT | CASSFGGGVLDTQYF
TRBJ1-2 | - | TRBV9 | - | TGTGCCAGCAGCGATTTGGGATATGGCTACACCTTC | CASSDLGYGYTF
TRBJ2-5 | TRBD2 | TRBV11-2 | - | TGTGCCAGCAGCCCCACTAGCGGGGGGGGAGAGACCCAGTACTTC | CASSPTSGGGETQYF
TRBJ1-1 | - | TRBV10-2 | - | TGCGCCAGCCAGCAGAACACTGAAGCTTTCTTT | CASQQNTEAFF
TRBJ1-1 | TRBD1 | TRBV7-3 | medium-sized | TGTGCCAGCAGCATGACAGGGCCCAACACTGAAGCTTTCTTT | CASSMTGPNTEAFF
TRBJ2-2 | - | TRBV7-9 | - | TGTGCCAGCATAGCGATCGCTGGGGGAACCGGGGAGCTGTTTTTT | CASIAIAGGTGELFF
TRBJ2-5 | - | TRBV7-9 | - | TGTGCCAGCAGCGAACCCCTAGTGCGGGAGACCCAGTACTTC | CASSEPLVRETQYF
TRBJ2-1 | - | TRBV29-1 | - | TGCAGCGTTGTGATCGGGCTGAAGTTCAATGAGCAGTTCTTC | CSVVIGLKFNEQFF
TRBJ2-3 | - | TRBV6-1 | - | TGTGCCAGCAGTGAAAAGAGGGGGGGGCCGGATACGCAGTATTTT | CASSEKRGGPDTQYF
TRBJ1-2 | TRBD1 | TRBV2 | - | TGTGCCAGCAGTGAAGGGGGTGGGACAGGGACGGCCTATGGCTACACCTTC | CASSEGGGTGTAYGYTF
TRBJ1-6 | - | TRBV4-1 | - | TGCGCCAGCAGCGACCCGACGGGATCCTATAATTCACCTCTCCACTTT | CASSDPTGSYNSPLHF
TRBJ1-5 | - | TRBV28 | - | TGTGCCAGCACCTACCTTCTGCAGGGCCGGGATCAGCCCCAGCATTTT | CASTYLLQGRDQPQHF
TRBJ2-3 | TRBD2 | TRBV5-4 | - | TGTGCCAGCAGCCTACCTAGCGGGGGGGCTACAGATACGCAGTATTTT | CASSLPSGGATDTQYF
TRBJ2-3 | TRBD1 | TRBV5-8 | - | TGTGCCAGCAGCTGGACAGGGGCCAACACAGATACGCAGTATTTT | CASSWTGANTDTQYF
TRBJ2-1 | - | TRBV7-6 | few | TGTGCCAGCAGCTACCAGTCCTACAATGAGCAGTTCTTC | CASSYQSYNEQFF
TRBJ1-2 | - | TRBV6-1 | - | TGTGCCAGCAGTGACAGGGCACTTTCCTATGGCTACACCTTC | CASSDRALSYGYTF
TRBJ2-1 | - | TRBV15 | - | TGTGCCACCAGCGATCAGACGGGGGGCGGGCCGCAGTTCTTC | CATSDQTGGGPQFF
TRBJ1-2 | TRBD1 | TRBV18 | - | TGTGCCAGCTCACCGACAGGGGTTGGCTATGGCTACACCTTC | CASSPTGVGYGYTF
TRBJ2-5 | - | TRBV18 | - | TGTGCCAGCTCACCAGGACGGAGGCAAGAGACCCAGTACTTC | CASSPGRRQETQYF
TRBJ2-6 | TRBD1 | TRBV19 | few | TGTGCCAGTGCGGCAGGGGGTGGTGGGGCCAACGTCCTGACTTTC | CASAAGGGGANVLTF
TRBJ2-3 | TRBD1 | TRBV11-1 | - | TGTGCCAGCAGCCAAGACAGGGGGCGGACAGATACGCAGTATTTT | CASSQDRGRTDTQYF
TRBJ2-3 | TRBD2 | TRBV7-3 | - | TGTGCCAGCAGCGTCAGCGGGGGGGAAACAGATACGCAGTATTTT | CASSVSGGETDTQYF
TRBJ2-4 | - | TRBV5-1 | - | TGCGCCAGCAGCCACCCTAGGCCTGGTAAAAACATTCAGTACTTC | CASSHPRPGKNIQYF
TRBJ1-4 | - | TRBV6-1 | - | TGTGCCAGCAGTGGCGGGGGCGCGGGTGAAAAACTGTTTTTT | CASSGGGAGEKLFF
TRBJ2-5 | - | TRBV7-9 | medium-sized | TGTGCCAGCAGCACCGGGGGTTCTGGGGAGACCCAGTACTTC | CASSTGGSGETQYF
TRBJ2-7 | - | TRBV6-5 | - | TGTGCCAGCAGTTACTCAGGGGTCCCCCCCTCTTACGAGCAGTACTTC | CASSYSGVPPSYEQYF
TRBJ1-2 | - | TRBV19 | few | TGTGCCAGTAGTATCCCCCAGGGGTTTGGCTACACCTTC | CASSIPQGFGYTF
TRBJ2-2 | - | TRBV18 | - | TGTGCCAGCCGCCGGGGGGCCGCGAACACCGGGGAGCTGTTTTTT | CASRRGAANTGELFF
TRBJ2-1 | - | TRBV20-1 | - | TGCAGTGCTTCCCGACTGGCCGAGCAGTTCTTC | CSASRLAEQFF
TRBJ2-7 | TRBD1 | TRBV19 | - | TGTGCCAGTAGTAATAGCCGGGACAGAATGACCTACGAGCAGTACTTC | CASSNSRDRMTYEQYF
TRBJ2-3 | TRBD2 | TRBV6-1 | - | TGTGCCAGTAAGCGGGGGGAACAGTCAGATACGCAGTATTTT | CASKRGEQSDTQYF
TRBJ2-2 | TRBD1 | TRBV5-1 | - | TGCGCCAGCAGCTTTGGACAGGGGTTTTCTGGGGAGCTGTTTTTT | CASSFGQGFSGELFF
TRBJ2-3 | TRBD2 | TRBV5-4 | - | TGTGCCAGCAGCCAGGCCCGGGGGGACGCCGTCACAGATACGCAGTATTTT | CASSQARGDAVTDTQYF
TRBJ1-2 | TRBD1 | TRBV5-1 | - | TGCGCCAGCAGCTCTAGGGGACAGGAGAACGGCTACACCTTC | CASSSRGQENGYTF
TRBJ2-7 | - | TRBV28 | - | TGTGCCAGCAGTTCTGAGGGGCGTAGCTCCTACGAGCAGTACTTC | CASSSEGRSSYEQYF